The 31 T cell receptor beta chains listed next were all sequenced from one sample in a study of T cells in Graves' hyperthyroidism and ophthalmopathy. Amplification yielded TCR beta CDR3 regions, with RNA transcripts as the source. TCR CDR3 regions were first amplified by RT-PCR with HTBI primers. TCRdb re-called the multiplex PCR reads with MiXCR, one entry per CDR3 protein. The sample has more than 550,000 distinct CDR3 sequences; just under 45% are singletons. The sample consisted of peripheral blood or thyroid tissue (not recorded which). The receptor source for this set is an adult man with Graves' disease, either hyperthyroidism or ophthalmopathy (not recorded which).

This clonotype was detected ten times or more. The CDR3 reads CASSPPLDSVSYEQYF. Here the CDR3 DNA reads TGTGCCAGCAGCCCTCCGCTCGACAGTGTCTCCTACGAGCAGTACTTC. The chain carries TRBV7-9 and TRBJ2-7; D might be TRBD1 (5 bases). The CDR3 runs 16 residues. V lost 5 bases, J lost 0 bases, and 17 bases lay in between. Germline values: CDR1 SEHNR, CDR2 FQNEAQ (reference sequence).

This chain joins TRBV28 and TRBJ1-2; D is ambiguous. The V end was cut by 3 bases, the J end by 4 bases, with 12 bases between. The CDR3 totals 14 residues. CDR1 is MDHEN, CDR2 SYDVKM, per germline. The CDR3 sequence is CASSFSRNLYGYTF. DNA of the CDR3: TGTGCCAGCAGTTTTTCCCGGAACCTCTATGGCTACACCTTC.

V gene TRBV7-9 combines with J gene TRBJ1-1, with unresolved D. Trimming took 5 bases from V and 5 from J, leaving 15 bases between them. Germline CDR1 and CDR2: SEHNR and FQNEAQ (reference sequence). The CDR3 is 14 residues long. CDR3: CASSVDGRATEAFF. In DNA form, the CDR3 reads TGTGCCAGCAGCGTCGATGGACGGGCTACTGAAGCTTTCTTT.

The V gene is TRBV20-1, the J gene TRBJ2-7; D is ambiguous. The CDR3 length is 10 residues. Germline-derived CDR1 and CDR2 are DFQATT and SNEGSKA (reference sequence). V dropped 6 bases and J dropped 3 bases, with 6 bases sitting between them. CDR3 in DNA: TGCAGTGCCCCCGACTACGAGCAGTACTTC. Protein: CSAPDYEQYF.

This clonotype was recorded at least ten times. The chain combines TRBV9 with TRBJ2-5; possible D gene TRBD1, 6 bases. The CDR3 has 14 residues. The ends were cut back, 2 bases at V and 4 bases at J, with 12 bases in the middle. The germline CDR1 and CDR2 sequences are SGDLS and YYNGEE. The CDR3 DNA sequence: TGTGCCAGCAGCGTTACAGGGCGGTCAGAGACCCAGTACTTC. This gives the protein CASSVTGRSETQYF.

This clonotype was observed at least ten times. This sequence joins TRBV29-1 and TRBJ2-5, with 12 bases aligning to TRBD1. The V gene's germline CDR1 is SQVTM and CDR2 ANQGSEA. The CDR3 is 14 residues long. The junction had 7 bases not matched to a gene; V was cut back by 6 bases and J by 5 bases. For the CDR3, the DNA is TGCAGCGTAGTGGGACAGGGGGCGTGGGAGACCCAGTACTTC. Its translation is CSVVGQGAWETQYF.

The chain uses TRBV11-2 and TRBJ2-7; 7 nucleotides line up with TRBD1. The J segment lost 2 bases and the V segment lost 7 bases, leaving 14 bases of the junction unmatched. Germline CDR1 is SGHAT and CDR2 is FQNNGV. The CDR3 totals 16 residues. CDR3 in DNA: TGTGCCAGCACACGGGATACGACAGGGCTCACCTACGAGCAGTACTTC. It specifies CASTRDTTGLTYEQYF.

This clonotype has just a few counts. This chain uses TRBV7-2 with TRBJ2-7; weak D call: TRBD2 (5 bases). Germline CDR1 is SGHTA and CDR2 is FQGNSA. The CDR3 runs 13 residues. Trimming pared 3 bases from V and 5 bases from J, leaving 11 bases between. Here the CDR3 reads CASSFIPGNEQYF. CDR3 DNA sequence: TGTGCCAGCAGCTTCATTCCGGGGAACGAGCAGTACTTC. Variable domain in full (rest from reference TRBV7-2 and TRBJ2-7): GAGVSQSPSNKVTEKGKDVELRCDPISGHTALYWYRQSLGQGLEFLIYFQGNSAPDKSGLPSDRFSAERTGGSVSTLTIQRTQQEDSAVYLCASSFIPGNEQYFGPGTRLTVT.

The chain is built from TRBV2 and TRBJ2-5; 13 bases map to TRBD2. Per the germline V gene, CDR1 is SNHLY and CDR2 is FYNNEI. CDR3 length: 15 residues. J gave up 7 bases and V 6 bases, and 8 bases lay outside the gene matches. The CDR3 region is CASSQLAGGRVTQYF. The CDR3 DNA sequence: TGTGCCAGCAGCCAACTAGCGGGGGGGCGTGTGACCCAGTACTTC.

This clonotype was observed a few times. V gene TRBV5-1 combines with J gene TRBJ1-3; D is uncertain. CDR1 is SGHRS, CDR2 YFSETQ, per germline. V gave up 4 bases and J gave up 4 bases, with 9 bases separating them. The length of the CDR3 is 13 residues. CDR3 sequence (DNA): TGCGCCAGCAGCACGGGAGACGGAAACACCATATATTTT. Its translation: CASSTGDGNTIYF.

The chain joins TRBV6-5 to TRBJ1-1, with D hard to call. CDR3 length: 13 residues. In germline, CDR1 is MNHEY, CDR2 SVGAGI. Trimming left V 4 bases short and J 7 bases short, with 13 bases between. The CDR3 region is CASSSRLGIEAFF. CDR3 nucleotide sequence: TGTGCCAGCAGTTCCCGACTGGGGATTGAAGCTTTCTTT.

CDR3 DNA: TGTGCCAGCAGTTTGGGGCAGGGGGCTAGGTACGAGCAGTACTTC. Encoded protein: CASSLGQGARYEQYF. The V call is TRBV7-2, the J call TRBJ2-7, with 8 bases matching TRBD1. CDR3 size: 15 residues. V lost 6 bases and J lost 4; bases outside the gene matches: 11. Germline V gene lookup returns CDR1 SGHTA and CDR2 FQGNSA.

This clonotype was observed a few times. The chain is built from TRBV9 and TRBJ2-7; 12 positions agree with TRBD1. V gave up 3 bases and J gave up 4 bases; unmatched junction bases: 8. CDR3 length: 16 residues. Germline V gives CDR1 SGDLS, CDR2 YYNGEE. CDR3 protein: CASSARAGQGAYEQYF. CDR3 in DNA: TGTGCCAGCAGCGCACGTGCGGGACAGGGGGCTTACGAGCAGTACTTC.

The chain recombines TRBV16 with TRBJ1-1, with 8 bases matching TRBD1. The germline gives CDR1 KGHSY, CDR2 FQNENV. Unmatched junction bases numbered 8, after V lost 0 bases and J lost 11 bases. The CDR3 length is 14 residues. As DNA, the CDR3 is TGTGCCAGCAGCCAATCTTTGGGACAGGTTGTGGCTTTCTTT. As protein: CASSQSLGQVVAFF. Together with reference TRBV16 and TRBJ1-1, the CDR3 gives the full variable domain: GEEVAQTPKHLVRGEGQKAKLYCAPIKGHSYVFWYQQVLKNEFKFLISFQNENVFDETGMPKERFSAKCLPNSPCSLEIQATKLEDSAVYFCASSQSLGQVVAFFGQGTRLTVV.

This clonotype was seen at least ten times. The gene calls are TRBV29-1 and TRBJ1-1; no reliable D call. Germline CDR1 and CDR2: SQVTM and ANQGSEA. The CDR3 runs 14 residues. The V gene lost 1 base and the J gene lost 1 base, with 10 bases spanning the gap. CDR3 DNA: TGCAGCGTTGAAGTGCGGGCGGCGAACACTGAAGCTTTCTTT. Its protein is CSVEVRAANTEAFF.

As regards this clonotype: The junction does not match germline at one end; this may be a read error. CDR3 region: CASSDRATSEKLFF. In nucleotides, the CDR3 is TGTGCCAGTAGTGACAGGGCAACTAGTGAAAAACTGTTTTTT. The J gene is TRBJ1-4, the V gene TRBV11-1, with TRBD1 matching over 7 bases. Looked up from germline, CDR1 is SGHAT and CDR2 is FQDESV (reference sequence). CDR3 length equals 14 residues.

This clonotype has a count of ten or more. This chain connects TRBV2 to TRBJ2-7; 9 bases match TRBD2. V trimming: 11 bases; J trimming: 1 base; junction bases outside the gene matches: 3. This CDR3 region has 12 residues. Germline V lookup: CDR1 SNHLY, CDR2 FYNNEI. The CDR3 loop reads CAGGGDSYEQYF. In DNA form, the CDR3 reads TGTGCCGGCGGGGGGGATTCCTACGAGCAGTACTTC.

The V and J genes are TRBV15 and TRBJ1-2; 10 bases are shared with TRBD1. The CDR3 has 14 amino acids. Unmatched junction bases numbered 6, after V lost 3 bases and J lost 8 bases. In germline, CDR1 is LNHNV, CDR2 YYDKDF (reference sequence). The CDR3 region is CATSSGDRGLGYTF. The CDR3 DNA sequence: TGTGCCACCAGCAGCGGCGACAGGGGGCTAGGCTACACCTTC.

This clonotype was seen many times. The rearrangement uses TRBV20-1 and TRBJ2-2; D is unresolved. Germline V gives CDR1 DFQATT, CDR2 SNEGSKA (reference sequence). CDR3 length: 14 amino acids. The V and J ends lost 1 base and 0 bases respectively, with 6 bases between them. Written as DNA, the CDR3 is TGCAGTGCTAGAGTGGGTGCGAACACCGGGGAGCTGTTTTTT. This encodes CSARVGANTGELFF.

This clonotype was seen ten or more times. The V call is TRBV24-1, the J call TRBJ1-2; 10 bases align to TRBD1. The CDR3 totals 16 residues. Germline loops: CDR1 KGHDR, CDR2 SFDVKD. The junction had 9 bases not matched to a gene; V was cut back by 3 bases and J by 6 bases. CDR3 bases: TGTGCCACCAGTGATCCCATAGGGACAGGGGAAGATGGCTACACCTTC. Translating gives CATSDPIGTGEDGYTF.

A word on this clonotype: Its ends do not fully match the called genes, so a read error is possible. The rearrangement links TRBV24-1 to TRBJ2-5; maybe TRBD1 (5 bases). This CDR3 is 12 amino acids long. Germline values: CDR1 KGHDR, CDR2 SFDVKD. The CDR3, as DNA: TGTGCCACCAGTGACGAACTAACCAACAGGTTCTTC. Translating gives CATSDELTNRFF.

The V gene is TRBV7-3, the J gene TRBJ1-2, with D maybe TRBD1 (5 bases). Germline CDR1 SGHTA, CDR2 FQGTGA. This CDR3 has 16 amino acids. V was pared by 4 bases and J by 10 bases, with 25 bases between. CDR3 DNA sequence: TGTGCCAGCAGCTCGTCTTTTAACTCAGGGAGGAATGACTACACCTTC. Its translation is CASSSSFNSGRNDYTF.

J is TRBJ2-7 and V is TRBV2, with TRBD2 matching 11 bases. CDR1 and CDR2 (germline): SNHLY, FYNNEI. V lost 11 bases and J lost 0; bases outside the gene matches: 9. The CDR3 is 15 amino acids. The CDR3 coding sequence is TGTGCCGCACGAGCGACTAGCGGGATCTCCTACGAGCAGTACTTC. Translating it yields CAARATSGISYEQYF.

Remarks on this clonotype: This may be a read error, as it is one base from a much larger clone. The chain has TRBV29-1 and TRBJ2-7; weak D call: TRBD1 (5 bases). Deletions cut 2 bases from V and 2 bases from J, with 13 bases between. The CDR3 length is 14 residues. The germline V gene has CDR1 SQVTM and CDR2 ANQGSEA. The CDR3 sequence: CSVELGEKAYEQYF. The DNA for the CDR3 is TGCAGCGTTGAACTAGGGGAAAAGGCCTACGAGCAGTACTTC.

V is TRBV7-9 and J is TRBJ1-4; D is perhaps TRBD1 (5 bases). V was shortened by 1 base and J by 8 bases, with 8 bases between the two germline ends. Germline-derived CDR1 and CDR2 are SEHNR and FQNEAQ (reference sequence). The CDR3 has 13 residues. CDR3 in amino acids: CASSLGQSEKLFF. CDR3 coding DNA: TGTGCCAGCAGCTTAGGACAGTCGGAAAAACTGTTTTTT.

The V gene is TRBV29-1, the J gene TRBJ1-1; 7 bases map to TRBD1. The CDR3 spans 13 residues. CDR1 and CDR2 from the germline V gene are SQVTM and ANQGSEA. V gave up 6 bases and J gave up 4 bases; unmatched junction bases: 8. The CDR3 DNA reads TGCAGCGTGAGAGACAGGGCGGGCACTGAAGCTTTCTTT. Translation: CSVRDRAGTEAFF.

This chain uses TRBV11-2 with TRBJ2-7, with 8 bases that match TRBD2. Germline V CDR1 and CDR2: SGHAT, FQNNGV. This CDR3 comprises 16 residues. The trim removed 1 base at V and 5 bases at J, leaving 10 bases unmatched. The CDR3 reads CASSLVAGGAANEQYF. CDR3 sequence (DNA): TGTGCCAGCAGCTTAGTGGCGGGGGGTGCCGCGAACGAGCAGTACTTC.

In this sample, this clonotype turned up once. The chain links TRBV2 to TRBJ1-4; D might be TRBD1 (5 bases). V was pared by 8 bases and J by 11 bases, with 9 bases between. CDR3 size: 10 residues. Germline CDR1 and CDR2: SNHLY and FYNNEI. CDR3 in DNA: TGTGCCAGCGGTGGGGGGAAACTGTTTTTT. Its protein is CASGGGKLFF.

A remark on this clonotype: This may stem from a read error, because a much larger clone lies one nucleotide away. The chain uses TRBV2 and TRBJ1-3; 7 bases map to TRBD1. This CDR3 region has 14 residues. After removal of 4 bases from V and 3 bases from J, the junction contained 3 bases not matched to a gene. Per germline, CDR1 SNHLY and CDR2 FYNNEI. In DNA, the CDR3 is TGTGCCAGCAGTGGGAACAGGGGTGGAAACACCATATATTTT. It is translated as CASSGNRGGNTIYF.

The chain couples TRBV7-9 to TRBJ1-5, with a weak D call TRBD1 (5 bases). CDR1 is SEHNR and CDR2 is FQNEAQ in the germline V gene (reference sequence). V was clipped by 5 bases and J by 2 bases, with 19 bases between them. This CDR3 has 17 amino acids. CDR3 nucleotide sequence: TGTGCCAGCAGCCATGATCCTGTGGGGCTTGGCAATCAGCCCCAGCATTTT. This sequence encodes CASSHDPVGLGNQPQHF.

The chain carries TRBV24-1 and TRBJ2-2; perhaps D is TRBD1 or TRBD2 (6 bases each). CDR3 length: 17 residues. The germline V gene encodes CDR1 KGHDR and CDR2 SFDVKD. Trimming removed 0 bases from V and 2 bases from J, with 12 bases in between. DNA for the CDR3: TGTGCCACCAGTGATTTGAAGGCGGGGACAAACACCGGGGAGCTGTTTTTT. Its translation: CATSDLKAGTNTGELFF.